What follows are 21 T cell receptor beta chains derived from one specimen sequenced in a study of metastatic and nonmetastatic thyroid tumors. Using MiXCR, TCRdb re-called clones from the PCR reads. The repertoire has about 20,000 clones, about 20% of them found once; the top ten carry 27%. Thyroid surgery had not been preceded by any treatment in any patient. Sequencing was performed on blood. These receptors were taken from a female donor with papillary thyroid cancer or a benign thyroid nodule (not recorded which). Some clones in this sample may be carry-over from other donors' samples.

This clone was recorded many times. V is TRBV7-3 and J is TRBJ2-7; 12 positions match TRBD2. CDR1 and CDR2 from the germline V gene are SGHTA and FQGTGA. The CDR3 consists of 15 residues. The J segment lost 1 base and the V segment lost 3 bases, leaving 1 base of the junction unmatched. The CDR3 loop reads CASSLGLAGSYEQYF. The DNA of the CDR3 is TGTGCCAGCAGCTTGGGACTAGCGGGTTCCTACGAGCAGTACTTC.

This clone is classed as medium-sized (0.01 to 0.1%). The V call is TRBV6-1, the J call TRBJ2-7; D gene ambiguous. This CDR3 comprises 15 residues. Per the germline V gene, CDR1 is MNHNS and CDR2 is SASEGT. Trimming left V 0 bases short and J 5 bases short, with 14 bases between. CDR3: CASSEAIAPFNEQYF. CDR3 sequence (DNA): TGTGCCAGCAGTGAAGCTATCGCCCCTTTCAACGAGCAGTACTTC.

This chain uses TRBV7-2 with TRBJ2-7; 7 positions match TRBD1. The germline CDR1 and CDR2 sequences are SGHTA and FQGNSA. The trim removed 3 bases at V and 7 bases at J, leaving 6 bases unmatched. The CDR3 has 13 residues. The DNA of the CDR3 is TGTGCCAGCAGCTTTCCGGGACAGTGGGAGCAGTACTTC. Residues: CASSFPGQWEQYF.

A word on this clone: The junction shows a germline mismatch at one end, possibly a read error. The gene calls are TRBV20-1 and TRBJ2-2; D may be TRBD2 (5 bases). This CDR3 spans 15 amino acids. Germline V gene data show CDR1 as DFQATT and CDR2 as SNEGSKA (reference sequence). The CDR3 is CSARGGGPNTWDLFF. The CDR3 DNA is TGCAGTGCTAGAGGAGGAGGCCCAAACACCTGGGATCTGTTTTTT.

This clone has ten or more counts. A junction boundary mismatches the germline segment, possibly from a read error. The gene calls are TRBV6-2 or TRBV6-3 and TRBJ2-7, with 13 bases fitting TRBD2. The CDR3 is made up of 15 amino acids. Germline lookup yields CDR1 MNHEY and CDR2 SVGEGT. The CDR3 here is CASRGLAGRGYGQYF. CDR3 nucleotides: TGTGCCAGCAGGGGACTAGCGGGACGGGGGTACGGGCAGTACTTC.

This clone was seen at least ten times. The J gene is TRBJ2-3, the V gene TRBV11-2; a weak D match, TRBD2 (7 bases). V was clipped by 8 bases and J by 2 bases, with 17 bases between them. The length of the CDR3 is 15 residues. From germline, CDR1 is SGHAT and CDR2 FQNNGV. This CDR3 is CASRLGGRPTDTQYF. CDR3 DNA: TGTGCCAGCCGCCTCGGGGGGCGCCCCACAGATACGCAGTATTTT. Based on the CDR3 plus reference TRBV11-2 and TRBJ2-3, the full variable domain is EAGVAQSPRYKIIEKRQSVAFWCNPISGHATLYWYQQILGQGPKLLIQFQNNGVVDDSQLPKDRFSAERLKGVDSTLKIQPAKLEDSAVYLCASRLGGRPTDTQYFGPGTRLTVL.

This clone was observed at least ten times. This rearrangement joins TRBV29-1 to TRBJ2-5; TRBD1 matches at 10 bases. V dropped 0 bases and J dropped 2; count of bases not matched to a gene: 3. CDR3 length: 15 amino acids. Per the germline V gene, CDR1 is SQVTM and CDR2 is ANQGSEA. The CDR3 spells CSVEDPDRGQETQYF. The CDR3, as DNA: TGCAGCGTTGAAGATCCGGACAGGGGGCAAGAGACCCAGTACTTC.

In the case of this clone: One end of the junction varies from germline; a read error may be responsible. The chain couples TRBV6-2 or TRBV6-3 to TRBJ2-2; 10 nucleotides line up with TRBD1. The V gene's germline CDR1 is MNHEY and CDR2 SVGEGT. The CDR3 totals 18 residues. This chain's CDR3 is CATPSGTGANADTRELFF. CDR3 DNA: TGTGCCACCCCCAGTGGGACAGGGGCGAACGCGGACACCCGGGAGCTGTTTTTT.

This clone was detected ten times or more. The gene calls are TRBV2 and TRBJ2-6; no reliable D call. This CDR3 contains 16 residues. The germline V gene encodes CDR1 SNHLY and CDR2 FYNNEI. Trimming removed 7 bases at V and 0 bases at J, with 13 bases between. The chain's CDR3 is CASTFDGRSGANVLTF. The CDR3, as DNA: TGTGCCAGCACTTTCGACGGACGCTCTGGGGCCAACGTCCTGACTTTC.

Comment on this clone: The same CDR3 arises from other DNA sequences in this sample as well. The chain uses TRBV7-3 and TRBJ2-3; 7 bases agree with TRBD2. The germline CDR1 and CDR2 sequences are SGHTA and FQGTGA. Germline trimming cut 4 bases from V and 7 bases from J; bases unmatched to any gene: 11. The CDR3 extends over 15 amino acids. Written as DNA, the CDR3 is TGTGCCAGCAGCTCCCACGTAGCGGGTGTCAATACGCAGTATTTT. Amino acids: CASSSHVAGVNTQYF.

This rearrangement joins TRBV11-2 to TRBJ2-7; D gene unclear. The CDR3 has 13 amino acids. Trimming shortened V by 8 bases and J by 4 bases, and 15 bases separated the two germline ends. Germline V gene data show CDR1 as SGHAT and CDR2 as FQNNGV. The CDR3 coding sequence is TGTGCCAGCTTGGGCAGAGGAGTGTACGAGCAGTACTTC. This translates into CASLGRGVYEQYF.

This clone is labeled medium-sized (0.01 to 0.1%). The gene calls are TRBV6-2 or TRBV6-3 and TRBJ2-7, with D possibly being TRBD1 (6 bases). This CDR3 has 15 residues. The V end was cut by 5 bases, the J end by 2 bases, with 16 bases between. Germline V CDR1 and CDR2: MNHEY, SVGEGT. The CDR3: CASSPSPDRTYEQYF. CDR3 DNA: TGTGCCAGCAGTCCCTCGCCCGACAGGACCTACGAGCAGTACTTC.

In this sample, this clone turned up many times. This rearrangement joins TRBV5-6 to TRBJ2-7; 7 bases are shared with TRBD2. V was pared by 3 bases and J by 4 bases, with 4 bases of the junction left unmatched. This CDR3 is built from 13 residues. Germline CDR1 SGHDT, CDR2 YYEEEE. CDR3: CASSSGTTYEQYF. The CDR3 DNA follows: TGTGCCAGCAGCTCCGGGACTACTTACGAGCAGTACTTC.

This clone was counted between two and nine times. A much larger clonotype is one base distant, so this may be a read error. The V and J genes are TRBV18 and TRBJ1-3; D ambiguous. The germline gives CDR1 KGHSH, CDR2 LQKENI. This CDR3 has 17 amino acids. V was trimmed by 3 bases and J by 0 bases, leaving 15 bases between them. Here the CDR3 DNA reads TGTGCCAGCTCACCGGGTTTAAACAGTAACTCTGGAAACACCATATATTTT. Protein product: CASSPGLNSNSGNTIYF.

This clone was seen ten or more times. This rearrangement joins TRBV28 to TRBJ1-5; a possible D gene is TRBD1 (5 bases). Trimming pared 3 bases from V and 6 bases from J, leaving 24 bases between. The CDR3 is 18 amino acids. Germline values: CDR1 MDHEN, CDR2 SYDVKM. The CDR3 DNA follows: TGTGCCAGCAGTTTCAGGGTTGGGGTCAAATCGGCAAGTCAGCCCCAGCATTTT. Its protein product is CASSFRVGVKSASQPQHF.

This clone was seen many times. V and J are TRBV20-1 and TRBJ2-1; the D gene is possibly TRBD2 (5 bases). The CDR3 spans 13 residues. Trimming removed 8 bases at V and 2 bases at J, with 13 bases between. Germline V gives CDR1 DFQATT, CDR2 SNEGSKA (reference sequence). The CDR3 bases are TGCAGTACCCCCGGGGTTACCTACAATGAGCAGTTCTTC. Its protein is CSTPGVTYNEQFF.

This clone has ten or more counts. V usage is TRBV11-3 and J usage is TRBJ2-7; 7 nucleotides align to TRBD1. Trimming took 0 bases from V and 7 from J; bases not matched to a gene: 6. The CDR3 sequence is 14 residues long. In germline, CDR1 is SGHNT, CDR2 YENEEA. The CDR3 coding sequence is TGTGCCAGCAGCTTAGATCCGACAGGGCGAGAGCAGTACTTC. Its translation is CASSLDPTGREQYF.

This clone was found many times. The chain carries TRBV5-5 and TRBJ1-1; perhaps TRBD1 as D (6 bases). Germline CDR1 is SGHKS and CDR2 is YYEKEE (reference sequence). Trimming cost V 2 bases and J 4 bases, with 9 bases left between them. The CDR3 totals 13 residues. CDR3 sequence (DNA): TGTGCCAGCAGCTTTTCGACAGGCACTGAAGCTTTCTTT. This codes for CASSFSTGTEAFF.

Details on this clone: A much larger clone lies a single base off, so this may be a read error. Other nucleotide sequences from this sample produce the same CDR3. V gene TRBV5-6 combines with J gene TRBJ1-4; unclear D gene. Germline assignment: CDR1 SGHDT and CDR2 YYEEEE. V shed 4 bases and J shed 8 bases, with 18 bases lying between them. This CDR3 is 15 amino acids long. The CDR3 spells CASSTRAATGEKLFF. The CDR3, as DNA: TGTGCCAGCAGCACCCGGGCCGCCACCGGGGAAAAACTGTTTTTT.

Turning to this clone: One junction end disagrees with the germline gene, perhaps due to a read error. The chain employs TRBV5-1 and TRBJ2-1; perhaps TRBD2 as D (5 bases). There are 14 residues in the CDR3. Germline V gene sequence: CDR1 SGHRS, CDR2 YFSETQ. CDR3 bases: TGTGCCAGCAGCTTGGGAGTTCCGGGCAATGAGCAGTTCTTC. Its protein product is CASSLGVPGNEQFF.

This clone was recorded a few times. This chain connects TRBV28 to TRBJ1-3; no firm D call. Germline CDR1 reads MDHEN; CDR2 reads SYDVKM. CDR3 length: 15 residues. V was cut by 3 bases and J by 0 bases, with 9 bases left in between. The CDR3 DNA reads TGTGCCAGCAGTTTGGGGTCGGTCTCTGGAAACACCATATATTTT. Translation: CASSLGSVSGNTIYF.